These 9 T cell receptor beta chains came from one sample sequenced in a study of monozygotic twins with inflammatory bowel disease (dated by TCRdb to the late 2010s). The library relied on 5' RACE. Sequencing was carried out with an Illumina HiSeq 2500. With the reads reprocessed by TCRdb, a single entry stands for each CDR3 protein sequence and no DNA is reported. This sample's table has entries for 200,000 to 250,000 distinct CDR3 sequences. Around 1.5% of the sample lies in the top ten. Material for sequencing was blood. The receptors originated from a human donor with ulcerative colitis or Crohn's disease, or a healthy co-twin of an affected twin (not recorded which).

The CDR3 protein is CASSYSWGTEAFF. The rearrangement joins TRBV6-5 to TRBJ1-1. The CDR3 totals 13 residues. Germline CDR1 and CDR2: MNHEY and SVGAGI.

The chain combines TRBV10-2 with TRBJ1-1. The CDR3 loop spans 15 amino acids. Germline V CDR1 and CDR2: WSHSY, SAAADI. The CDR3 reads CASSASHELNTEAFF.

The CDR3 spells CASSQGEGTDTQYF. This chain connects TRBV4-2 to TRBJ2-3; TCRdb names TRBD1, which stays unverified in the absence of DNA. CDR3 length: 14 residues. Germline CDR1 LGHNA, CDR2 YNFKEQ.

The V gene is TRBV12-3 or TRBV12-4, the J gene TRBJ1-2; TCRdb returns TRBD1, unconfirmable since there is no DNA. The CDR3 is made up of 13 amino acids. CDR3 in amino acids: CASSPTGDYGYTF.

CDR3: CSARRGSRRGVPEAFF. The genes are TRBV20-1 and TRBJ1-1; TCRdb's D call, TRBD1, is unchecked because there is no DNA. The CDR3 consists of 16 residues. Germline-derived CDR1 and CDR2 are DFQATT and SNEGSKA (reference sequence).

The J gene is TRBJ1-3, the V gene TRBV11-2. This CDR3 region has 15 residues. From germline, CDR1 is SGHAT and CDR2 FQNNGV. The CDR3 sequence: CASSLLRGTGNTIYF.

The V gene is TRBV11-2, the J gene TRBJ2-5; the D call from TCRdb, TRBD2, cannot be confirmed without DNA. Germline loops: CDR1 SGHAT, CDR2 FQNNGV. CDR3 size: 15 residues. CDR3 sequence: CASSRNLAGGETQYF. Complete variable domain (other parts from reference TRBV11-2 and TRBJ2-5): EAGVAQSPRYKIIEKRQSVAFWCNPISGHATLYWYQQILGQGPKLLIQFQNNGVVDDSQLPKDRFSAERLKGVDSTLKIQPAKLEDSAVYLCASSRNLAGGETQYFGPGTRLLVL.

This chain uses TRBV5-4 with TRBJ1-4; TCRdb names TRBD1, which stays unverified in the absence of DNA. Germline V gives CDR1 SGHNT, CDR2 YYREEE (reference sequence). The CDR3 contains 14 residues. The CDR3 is CASSLGGRAEKLFF.

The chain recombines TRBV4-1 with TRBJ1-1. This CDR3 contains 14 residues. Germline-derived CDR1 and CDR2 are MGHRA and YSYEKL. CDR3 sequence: CASSQGVFRVEAFF.